The subject of this entry is one T cell receptor (beta chain). No antigen is known for it. The input lacks base qualities; no much larger clone sits a single base away. The data derive from a study of control samples from healthy donors and cancer patients (dated by TCRdb to 2020 to 2022). Trimming takes 0 bases off V and 0 bases off J; junction bases not matched to a gene: 0. CDR1 and CDR2, looked up from the germline V gene (reference sequence), are LNHDA and SQIVND. Reading from cysteine to phenylalanine, the CDR3 counts 15 amino acids. Only the CDR3 region is kept as DNA, spanning 45 bases read in frame from base 1. The library came from the immunoSEQ multiplex PCR assay. TCRdb retrieved this table from immuneACCESS and kept in-frame rearrangements only. Not all clones are present; in checked studies, unresolved V genes account for under half, and no reason is known for the remainder. This sample is represented by 100,000 to 150,000 clones; 92% of them were singletons. The top ten constitute 0.5% to 0.7% of the sample.

The TCR sequence derives from a man older than 75 with head and neck cancer. The sample taken for sequencing was PBMCs. The chain is made from TRBV19 and TRBJ2-7; TRBD1 agrees with 9 junctional bases. CDR3 region: CASSIEGQGSYEQYF. The DNA is as follows: TGTGCCAGTAGTATAGAGGGACAGGGCTCCTACGAGCAGTACTTC.